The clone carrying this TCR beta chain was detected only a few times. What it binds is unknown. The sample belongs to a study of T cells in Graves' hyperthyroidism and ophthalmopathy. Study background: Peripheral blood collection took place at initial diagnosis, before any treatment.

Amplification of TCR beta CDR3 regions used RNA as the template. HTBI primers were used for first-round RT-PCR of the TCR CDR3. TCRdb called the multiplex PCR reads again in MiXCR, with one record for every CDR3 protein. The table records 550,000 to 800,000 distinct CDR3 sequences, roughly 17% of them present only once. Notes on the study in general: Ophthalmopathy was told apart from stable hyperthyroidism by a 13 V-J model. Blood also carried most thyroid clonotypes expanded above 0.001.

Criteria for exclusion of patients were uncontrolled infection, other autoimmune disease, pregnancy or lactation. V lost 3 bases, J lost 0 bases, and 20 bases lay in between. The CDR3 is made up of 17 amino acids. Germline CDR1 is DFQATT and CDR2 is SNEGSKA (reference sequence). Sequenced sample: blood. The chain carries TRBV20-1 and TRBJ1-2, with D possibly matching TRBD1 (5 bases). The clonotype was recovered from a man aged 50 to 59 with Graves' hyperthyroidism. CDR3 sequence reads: CSASSIGAATSNYGYTF. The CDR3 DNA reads TGCAGTGCTAGTAGTATTGGGGCAGCCACATCTAACTATGGCTACACCTTC.